The sequence of this T cell receptor beta chain was determined in a study of T cell responses to AZD1222 COVID-19 vaccine. Whole-study findings and limits: Repertoire samples came only from after the peak T cell response. Recipients of two AZD1222 doses showed rising Spike-specific TCR breadth and depth. A reported finding is that nearly half of spike-specific TCRs target unmutated variant regions.

Data came from immunoSEQ multiplex PCR; TCRdb stores just in-frame clones and leaves some out. Here the sample spans fewer than 200,000 clones, about 91% being singletons. From germline, CDR1 is SGHRS and CDR2 YFSETQ. V was shortened by 0 bases and J by 5 bases, with 17 bases between the two germline ends. This CDR3 region has 16 residues. Worth noting for this clone: Its specificity is unknown.

This clonotype originated in an adult who received the AZD1222 COVID-19 vaccine. The V and J genes are TRBV5-1 and TRBJ1-2; D is perhaps TRBD1 (6 bases). Material: peripheral blood, obtained 28 days after the second AZD1222 dose. CDR3 coding DNA: TGCGCCAGCAGCTTGGAATATATGGGGGCAAGGTATGGCTACACCTTC. This encodes CASSLEYMGARYGYTF.